The 10 T cell receptor beta chains presented below share a single source sample, sequenced in a study of shared clonotypes between healthy human individuals. Naive CD8 cells, CD45RO-negative and positively selected for CCR7, excluded terminally differentiated effector memory CD45RA+ cells. Clones were read by immunoSEQ multiplex PCR, and TCRdb kept only the in-frame ones, dropping some. Of about 870,000 clones listed, around 93% were seen once; the top ten hold around 24%. The sample taken for sequencing was naive CD8+ T cells sorted from blood. Source of these receptors: a man under 40 in good health.

The chain employs TRBV10-3 and TRBJ1-1; tentatively, D is TRBD1 (5 bases). V shed 3 bases and J shed 4 bases, with 12 bases lying between them. The germline V gene has CDR1 ENHRY and CDR2 SYGVKD. This CDR3 is 14 amino acids long. This chain's CDR3 is CAISERGIVTEAFF. DNA for the CDR3: TGTGCCATCAGTGAAAGGGGAATTGTCACTGAAGCTTTCTTT.

V gene TRBV6-1 combines with J gene TRBJ2-7; a weak D match, TRBD1 (7 bases). CDR1 is MNHNS, CDR2 SASEGT, per germline. This CDR3 is 15 amino acids long. V was pared by 4 bases and J by 4 bases, with 17 bases between. The CDR3 loop reads CASSVGVTGTYEQYF. For the CDR3, the DNA is TGTGCCAGCAGTGTTGGGGTGACAGGGACTTACGAGCAGTACTTC.

This clone has just one count. V usage is TRBV30 and J usage is TRBJ2-7; 7 bases fit TRBD1. The junction had 5 bases not matched to a gene; V was cut back by 2 bases and J by 1 base. CDR3 length equals 14 residues. In germline, CDR1 is GTSNPN, CDR2 SVGIG (reference sequence). For the CDR3, the DNA is TGTGCCTGGAGTATAAAGACAGGGTCCTACGAGCAGTACTTC. Translation: CAWSIKTGSYEQYF.

J is TRBJ2-7 and V is TRBV6-5; D is unclear. The germline V and J ends were trimmed by 2 bases and 4 bases, with 9 bases remaining between them. The CDR3 spans 13 residues. CDR1 is MNHEY, CDR2 SVGAGI, per germline. CDR3 nucleotide sequence: TGTGCCAGCAGTTACCCCGGACCATACGAGCAGTACTTC. As protein: CASSYPGPYEQYF.

This rearrangement joins TRBV7-6 to TRBJ2-7; D is unresolved. The CDR3 contains 14 residues. V lost 0 bases and J lost 2, with 8 bases in between. CDR1 and CDR2 from the germline V gene are SGHVS and FNYEAQ. The CDR3 coding sequence is TGTGCCAGCAGCTTAGCTTCTAGAACCTACGAGCAGTACTTC. Protein product: CASSLASRTYEQYF.

This clone has just one count. CDR3 protein: CASSLWEGPNTEAFF. The CDR3 DNA reads as TGTGCCAGCAGCCTTTGGGAGGGGCCTAACACTGAAGCTTTCTTT. V gene TRBV9 combines with J gene TRBJ1-1, with D tentatively TRBD1 (5 bases). The V and J ends lost 4 bases and 2 bases respectively, with 15 bases between them. This CDR3 comprises 15 residues. Germline-derived CDR1 and CDR2 are SGDLS and YYNGEE.

Of note for this clone: This specimen includes other DNA sequences encoding the same CDR3. The V and J genes are TRBV29-1 and TRBJ2-2, with D unresolved. Germline V gives CDR1 SQVTM, CDR2 ANQGSEA. This CDR3 has 13 amino acids. The V gene lost 5 bases and the J gene lost 0 bases, with 7 bases spanning the gap. Written as DNA, the CDR3 is TGCAGCGTTCTAGGCGCGAACACCGGGGAGCTGTTTTTT. Protein sequence: CSVLGANTGELFF.

This clone was seen just once. Other DNA sequences in this sample translate to the same CDR3. CDR3 sequence: CASSLRGQGAYEQYF. In DNA form, the CDR3 reads TGTGCCAGCAGTCTTAGGGGACAGGGGGCCTACGAGCAGTACTTC. V usage is TRBV27 and J usage is TRBJ2-7, with 11 bases lining up with TRBD1. Germline V gene sequence: CDR1 MNHEY, CDR2 SMNVEV (reference sequence). V shed 5 bases and J 2 bases; nucleotides not matched to a gene: 5. CDR3 length: 15 amino acids.

The chain is built from TRBV7-6 and TRBJ2-3, with TRBD2 as a possible D gene (6 bases). The CDR3 totals 16 residues. The V gene lost 0 bases and the J gene lost 6 bases, with 16 bases spanning the gap. The germline CDR1 and CDR2 sequences are SGHVS and FNYEAQ. CDR3 loop: CASSLASGRYRDTQYF. In nucleotides, the CDR3 is TGTGCCAGCAGCTTAGCTAGCGGTCGTTATAGGGATACGCAGTATTTT.

A remark on this clone: The sample contains more than one DNA sequence encoding this CDR3. The chain carries TRBV19 and TRBJ1-5; D gene ambiguous. Looked up from germline, CDR1 is LNHDA and CDR2 is SQIVND (reference sequence). CDR3 length: 15 residues. Trimming removed 2 bases from V and 0 bases from J, with 8 bases in between. CDR3 sequence reads: CASSITDYSNQPQHF. The CDR3 nucleotides are TGTGCCAGTAGTATAACAGATTATAGCAATCAGCCCCAGCATTTT.